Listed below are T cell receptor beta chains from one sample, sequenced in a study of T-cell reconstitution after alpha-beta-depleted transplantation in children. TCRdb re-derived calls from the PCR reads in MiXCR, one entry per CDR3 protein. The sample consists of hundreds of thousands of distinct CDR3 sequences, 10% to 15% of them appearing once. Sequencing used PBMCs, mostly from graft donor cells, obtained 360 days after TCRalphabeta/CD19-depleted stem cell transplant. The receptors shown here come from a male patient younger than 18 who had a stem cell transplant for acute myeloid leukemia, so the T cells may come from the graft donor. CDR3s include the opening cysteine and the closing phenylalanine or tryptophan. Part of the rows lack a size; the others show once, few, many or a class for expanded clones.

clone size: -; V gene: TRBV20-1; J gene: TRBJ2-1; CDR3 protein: CSANRPNEQFF
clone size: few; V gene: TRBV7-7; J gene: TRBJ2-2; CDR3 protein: CASTPGAGGLTGELFF
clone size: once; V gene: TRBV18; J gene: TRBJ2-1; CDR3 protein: CASSRGESGSFSYNEQFF
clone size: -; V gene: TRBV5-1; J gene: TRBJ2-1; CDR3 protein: CASSSVWETRSYNEQFF
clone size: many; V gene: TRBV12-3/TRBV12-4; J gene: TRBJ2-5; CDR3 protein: CASSLLLGGGRETQYF
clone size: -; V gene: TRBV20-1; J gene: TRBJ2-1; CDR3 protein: CSESGSVTDEQFF
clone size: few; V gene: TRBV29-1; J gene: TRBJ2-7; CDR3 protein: CSVEDRAYEQYF
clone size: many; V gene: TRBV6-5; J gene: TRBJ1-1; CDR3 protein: CASSYSGGAFF
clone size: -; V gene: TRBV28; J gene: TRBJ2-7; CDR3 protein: CAIDSGVSYEQYF
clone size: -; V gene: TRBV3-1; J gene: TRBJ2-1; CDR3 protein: CASTQEITGPLWIGQFF
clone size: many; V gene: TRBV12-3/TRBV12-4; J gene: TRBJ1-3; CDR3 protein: CASSYDRGPGNTIYF
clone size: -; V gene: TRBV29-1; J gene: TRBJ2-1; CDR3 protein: CSAPTSGSYNEQFF
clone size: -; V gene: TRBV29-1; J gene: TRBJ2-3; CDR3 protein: CSVGPPGITTDTQYF
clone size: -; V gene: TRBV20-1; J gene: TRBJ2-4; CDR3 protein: CSALGLGKNIQYF
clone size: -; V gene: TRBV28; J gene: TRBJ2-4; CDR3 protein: CASQGGADIQYF
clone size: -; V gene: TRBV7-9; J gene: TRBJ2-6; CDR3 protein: CASRDRERSGANVLTF
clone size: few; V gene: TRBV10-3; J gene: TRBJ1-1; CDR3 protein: CAISAPGQKNTEAFF
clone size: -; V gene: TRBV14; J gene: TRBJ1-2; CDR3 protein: CASSPSSGIGGYGYTF
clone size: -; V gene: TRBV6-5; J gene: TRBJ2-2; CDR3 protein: CASNRGGGELFF
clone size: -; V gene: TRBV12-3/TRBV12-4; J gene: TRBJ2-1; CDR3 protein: CASSSIQQFF
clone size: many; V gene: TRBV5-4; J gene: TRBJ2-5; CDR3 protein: CASSLGGRRLETQYF
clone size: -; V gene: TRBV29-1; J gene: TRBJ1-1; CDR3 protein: CSVETSSASEAFF
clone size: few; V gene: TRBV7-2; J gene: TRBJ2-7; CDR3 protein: CASSFGNPYEQYF
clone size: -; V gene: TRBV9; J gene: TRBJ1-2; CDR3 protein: CASSRIEGASYTF
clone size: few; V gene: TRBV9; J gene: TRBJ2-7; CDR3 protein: CASSVDQNSYEQYF
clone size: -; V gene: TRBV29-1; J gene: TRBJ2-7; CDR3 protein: CSVDIRGTVSYEQYF
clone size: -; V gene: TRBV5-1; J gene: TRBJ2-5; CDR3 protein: CASRIGSVSGTQYF